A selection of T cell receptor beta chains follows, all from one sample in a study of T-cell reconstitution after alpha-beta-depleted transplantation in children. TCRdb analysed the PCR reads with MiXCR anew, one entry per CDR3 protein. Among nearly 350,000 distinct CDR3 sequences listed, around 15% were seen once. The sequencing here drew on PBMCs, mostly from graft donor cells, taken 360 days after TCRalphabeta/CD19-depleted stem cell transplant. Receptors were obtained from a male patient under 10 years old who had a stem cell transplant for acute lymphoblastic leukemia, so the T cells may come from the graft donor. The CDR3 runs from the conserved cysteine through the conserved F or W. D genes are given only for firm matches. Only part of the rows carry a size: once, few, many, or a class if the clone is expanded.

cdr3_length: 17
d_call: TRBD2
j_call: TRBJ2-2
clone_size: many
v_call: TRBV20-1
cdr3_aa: CSARDLAGGANTGELFF
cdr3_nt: TGCAGTGCTAGAGATCTAGCGGGAGGGGCTAACACCGGGGAGCTGTTTTTT

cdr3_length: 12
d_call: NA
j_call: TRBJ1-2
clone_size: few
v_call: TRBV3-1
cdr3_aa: CASSIFRDSYTF
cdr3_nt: TGTGCCAGCAGTATCTTCCGGGATAGCTACACCTTC

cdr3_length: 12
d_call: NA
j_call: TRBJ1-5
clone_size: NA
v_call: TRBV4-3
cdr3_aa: CAILPGRQPQHF
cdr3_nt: TGCGCCATCCTCCCCGGGAGGCAGCCCCAGCATTTT

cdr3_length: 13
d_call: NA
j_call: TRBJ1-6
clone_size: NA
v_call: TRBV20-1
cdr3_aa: CSSQDSRGSPLHF
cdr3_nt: TGCAGTTCACAGGACAGCCGTGGATCACCCCTCCACTTT

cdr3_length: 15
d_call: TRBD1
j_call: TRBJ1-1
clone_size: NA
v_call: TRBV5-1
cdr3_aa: CASSSQGARNTEAFF
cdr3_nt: TGCGCCAGCAGCTCTCAGGGGGCGAGGAACACTGAAGCTTTCTTT

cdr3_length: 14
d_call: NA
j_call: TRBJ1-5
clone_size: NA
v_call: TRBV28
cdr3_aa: CASTPAGSQQPQHF
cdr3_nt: TGTGCCAGCACCCCGGCAGGGTCACAGCAGCCCCAGCATTTT

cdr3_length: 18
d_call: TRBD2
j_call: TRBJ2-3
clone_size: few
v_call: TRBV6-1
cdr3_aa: CASRPGTSGIESKDTQYF
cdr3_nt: TGTGCCAGCAGACCCGGGACTAGCGGGATCGAAAGCAAAGATACGCAGTATTTT

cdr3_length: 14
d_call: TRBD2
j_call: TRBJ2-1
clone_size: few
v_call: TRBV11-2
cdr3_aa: CASGGLAGYNEQFF
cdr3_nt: TGTGCCAGCGGGGGACTAGCGGGTTACAATGAGCAGTTCTTC

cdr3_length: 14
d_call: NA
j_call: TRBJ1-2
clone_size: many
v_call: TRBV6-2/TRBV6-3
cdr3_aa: CASSYTERMGVYTF
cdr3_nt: TGTGCCAGCAGTTACACTGAAAGGATGGGAGTCTACACCTTC

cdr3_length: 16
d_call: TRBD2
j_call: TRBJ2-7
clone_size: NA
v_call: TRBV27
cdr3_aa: CASSLSTSGNGYEQYF
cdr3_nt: TGTGCCAGCAGTTTATCGACTAGCGGGAATGGTTACGAGCAGTACTTC

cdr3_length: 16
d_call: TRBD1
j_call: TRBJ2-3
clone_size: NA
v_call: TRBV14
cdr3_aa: CASSSWTGAGTDTQYF
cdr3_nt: TGTGCCAGCAGCTCTTGGACAGGAGCAGGCACAGATACGCAGTATTTT

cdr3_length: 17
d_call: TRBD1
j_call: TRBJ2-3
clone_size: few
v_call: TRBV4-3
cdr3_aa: CASSQDETGFSTDTQYF
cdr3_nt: TGCGCCAGCAGCCAAGATGAGACAGGGTTTAGCACAGATACGCAGTATTTT

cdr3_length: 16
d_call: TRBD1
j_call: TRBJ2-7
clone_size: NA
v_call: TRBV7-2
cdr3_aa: CASREPGQGVVYEQYF
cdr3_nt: TGTGCCAGCAGGGAGCCGGGACAGGGAGTCGTCTACGAGCAGTACTTC

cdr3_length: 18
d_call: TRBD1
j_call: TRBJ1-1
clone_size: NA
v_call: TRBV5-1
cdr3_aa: CASSPKDRGTVVNTEAFF
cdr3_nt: TGCGCCAGCAGCCCAAAGGACAGGGGGACCGTCGTGAACACTGAAGCTTTCTTT